A single sample is the source of the 31 T cell receptor beta chains below, sequenced in a study of shared clonotypes between healthy human individuals. Sequenced by immunoSEQ multiplex PCR; TCRdb stores in-frame clones only, minus some. The sample holds about 330,000 clones; 80% to 90% are singletons and the top ten take 16%. Sequencing was done on a sample of memory CD8+ T cells sorted from blood. Subset meaning: CD45RO+ cells pooled with CCR7-negative TemRA cells. The receptors come from a man between 18 and 35 years old in good health.

The CDR3 DNA reads TGTGCCAGCAGCTTACCTTCTCCGTACGAGCAGTACTTC. It is translated as CASSLPSPYEQYF. V usage is TRBV11-2 and J usage is TRBJ2-7; D not resolved. The CDR3 covers 13 residues. V lost 2 bases, J lost 4 bases, and 9 bases lay in between. CDR1 and CDR2 (germline): SGHAT, FQNNGV.

This clone is termed medium-sized. The J gene is TRBJ1-5, the V gene TRBV2; 11 nucleotides line up with TRBD1. Germline CDR1 SNHLY, CDR2 FYNNEI. The J segment lost 7 bases and the V segment lost 6 bases, leaving 8 bases of the junction unmatched. This CDR3 is built from 15 residues. The CDR3 DNA sequence: TGTGCCAGCAGGGACGGGACAGGGGGATTCCAGCCCCAGCATTTT. This sequence encodes CASRDGTGGFQPQHF.

The J gene is TRBJ1-2, the V gene TRBV11-2, with 7 bases fitting TRBD1. The V and J ends lost 0 bases and 7 bases, in that order; junction bases with no gene match: 11. Germline V gene sequence: CDR1 SGHAT, CDR2 FQNNGV. The CDR3 is made up of 16 amino acids. CDR3 in amino acids: CASSLDSSTGSRGYTF. The CDR3 DNA reads TGTGCCAGCAGCTTAGATTCGTCGACAGGGAGTCGTGGCTACACCTTC.

V usage is TRBV9 and J usage is TRBJ1-1; perhaps TRBD1 as D (5 bases). There are 15 residues in the CDR3. CDR1 and CDR2 from the germline V gene are SGDLS and YYNGEE. The V and J ends lost 4 bases and 7 bases respectively, with 20 bases between them. The CDR3 nucleotides are TGTGCCAGCAGCTCCGGGCCGGACACGGGGAGTGAAGCTTTCTTT. This codes for CASSSGPDTGSEAFF.

The V and J genes are TRBV7-9 and TRBJ1-5; D is unresolved. The CDR3 is 14 amino acids. Trimming cost V 1 base and J 1 base, with 5 bases left between them. The germline CDR1 and CDR2 sequences are SEHNR and FQNEAQ (reference sequence). The DNA for the CDR3 is TGTGCCAGCAGCTTAGGACGGAGCAATCAGCCCCAGCATTTT. It codes for CASSLGRSNQPQHF.

This chain joins TRBV30 and TRBJ2-3, with unresolved D. Germline V gene data show CDR1 as GTSNPN and CDR2 as SVGIG (reference sequence). The CDR3 has 13 residues. The V end was cut by 0 bases, the J end by 4 bases, with 8 bases between. CDR3 in amino acids: CAWSVLGADTQYF. As DNA, the CDR3 is TGTGCCTGGAGTGTACTTGGGGCAGATACGCAGTATTTT.

The chain couples TRBV5-6 to TRBJ1-2, with D perhaps TRBD1 (5 bases). The germline CDR1 and CDR2 sequences are SGHDT and YYEEEE. The CDR3 runs to 14 residues. Between the trimmed V and J ends, which lost 0 bases and 3 bases, there was a span of 9 bases. The CDR3 nucleotides read TGTGCCAGCAGCTTGGGGGACGGATACTATGGCTACACCTTC. It codes for CASSLGDGYYGYTF.

The chain is built from TRBV7-9 and TRBJ2-7, with D perhaps TRBD1 or TRBD2 (5 bases each). Germline CDR1 is SEHNR and CDR2 is FQNEAQ (reference sequence). The CDR3 is 15 residues long. Trimming stripped 6 bases from V and 0 bases from J, with 15 bases between. CDR3 protein: CASSYLAGPSYEQYF. In DNA, the CDR3 is TGTGCCAGCAGTTACCTAGCAGGGCCCTCCTACGAGCAGTACTTC.

As concerns this clone: The same CDR3 arises from other DNA sequences in this sample as well. As DNA, the CDR3 is TGTGCCAGCAGCTTAGGAAGGAACACTGAAGCTTTCTTT. This sequence encodes CASSLGRNTEAFF. This chain uses TRBV11-2 with TRBJ1-1, with unresolved D. The V gene lost 1 base and the J gene lost 1 base, with 4 bases spanning the gap. Germline loops: CDR1 SGHAT, CDR2 FQNNGV. The length of the CDR3 is 13 residues.

This chain links TRBV5-6 with TRBJ2-3; D ambiguous. V lost 2 bases and J 0 bases, leaving 7 bases between the germline ends. This CDR3 region has 14 residues. Per germline, CDR1 SGHDT and CDR2 YYEEEE. For the CDR3, the DNA is TGTGCCAGCAGCTTTCAAGCTAGCACAGATACGCAGTATTTT. This translates into CASSFQASTDTQYF. Based on the CDR3 plus reference TRBV5-6 and TRBJ2-3, the full variable domain is DAGVTQSPTHLIKTRGQQVTLRCSPKSGHDTVSWYQQALGQGPQFIFQYYEEEERQRGNFPDRFSGHQFPNYSSELNVNALLLGDSALYLCASSFQASTDTQYFGPGTRLTVL.

This chain uses TRBV7-2 with TRBJ1-1; TRBD1 might be the D (6 bases). Germline values: CDR1 SGHTA, CDR2 FQGNSA. V lost 6 bases, J lost 5 bases, and 19 bases lay in between. The CDR3 totals 15 residues. Written as DNA, the CDR3 is TGTGCCAGCAGTATTCGTCAATGGGGGCGAACTGAAGCTTTCTTT. Translated, it gives CASSIRQWGRTEAFF.

This clone was seen a single time. The J gene is TRBJ2-7, the V gene TRBV28, with D hard to call. Germline V gene data show CDR1 as MDHEN and CDR2 as SYDVKM. The CDR3 is 15 amino acids. The V gene lost 5 bases and the J gene lost 2 bases, with 16 bases spanning the gap. The CDR3 sequence is CASSPRAKRPYEQYF. CDR3 sequence (DNA): TGTGCCAGCAGTCCTCGGGCCAAAAGGCCCTACGAGCAGTACTTC.

The chain employs TRBV19 and TRBJ2-7, with D hard to call. This CDR3 comprises 13 residues. V lost 0 bases and J 6 bases, leaving 9 bases between the germline ends. CDR1 is LNHDA, CDR2 SQIVND, per germline (reference sequence). The CDR3 DNA sequence: TGTGCCAGTAGTATAGATCTATCGGGCGAGCAGTACTTC. Its protein product is CASSIDLSGEQYF.

The chain has TRBV28 and TRBJ1-5; weak D call: TRBD1 (5 bases). This CDR3 is built from 16 residues. Trimming took 5 bases from V and 0 from J, leaving 14 bases between them. Germline values: CDR1 MDHEN, CDR2 SYDVKM. CDR3 sequence reads: CASSIGHVYSNQPQHF. In nucleotides, the CDR3 is TGTGCCAGCAGTATAGGACACGTCTATAGCAATCAGCCCCAGCATTTT.

The genes are TRBV30 and TRBJ2-7, with 7 positions matching TRBD2. Germline-derived CDR1 and CDR2 are GTSNPN and SVGIG (reference sequence). The CDR3 is made up of 13 amino acids. Unmatched junction bases numbered 6, after V lost 5 bases and J lost 2 bases. This CDR3 is CAWDWGGAYEQYF. DNA for the CDR3: TGTGCCTGGGATTGGGGGGGTGCCTACGAGCAGTACTTC.

This clone was seen a few times. The chain has TRBV2 and TRBJ2-7, with D hard to call. Between the trimmed V and J ends, which lost 7 bases and 3 bases, there was a span of 16 bases. Germline V lookup: CDR1 SNHLY, CDR2 FYNNEI. This CDR3 has 14 residues. The DNA of the CDR3 is TGTGCCAGCAACGGAAATGTGGGGAACTACGAGCAGTACTTC. Translating it yields CASNGNVGNYEQYF.

This clone was detected a few times. This sample also contains other DNA sequences that code for the same CDR3. The chain employs TRBV27 and TRBJ2-7, with TRBD1 as a possible D gene (6 bases). V was trimmed by 6 bases and J by 0 bases, leaving 12 bases between them. The germline V gene encodes CDR1 MNHEY and CDR2 SMNVEV (reference sequence). CDR3 length: 14 amino acids. The CDR3 is CASSVTGSSYEQYF. DNA of the CDR3: TGTGCCAGCAGCGTGACAGGAAGCTCCTACGAGCAGTACTTC.

CDR3 residues: CASGPPHDSPDYSNQPQHF. Here the CDR3 DNA reads TGTGCTAGTGGCCCTCCCCATGACAGCCCAGACTATAGCAATCAGCCCCAGCATTTT. The chain has TRBV12-5 and TRBJ1-5; possibly TRBD1 for D (5 bases). The germline V gene has CDR1 LGHNT and CDR2 FRNRAP. The V end lost 6 bases, the J end lost 0 bases, and 24 bases lay between the germline ends. This CDR3 comprises 19 residues. Full variable domain (remainder filled in from reference TRBV12-5 and TRBJ1-5): DARVTQTPRHKVTEMGQEVTMRCQPILGHNTVFWYRQTMMQGLELLAYFRNRAPLDDSGMPKDRFSAEMPDATLATLKIQPSEPRDSAVYFCASGPPHDSPDYSNQPQHFGDGTRLSIL.

The gene calls are TRBV6-6 and TRBJ2-7, with 12 nucleotides matching TRBD2. The germline CDR1 and CDR2 sequences are MNHNY and SVGAGI (reference sequence). Unmatched junction bases numbered 1, after V lost 2 bases and J lost 2 bases. The CDR3 sequence is 15 residues long. The CDR3 sequence is CASSYGLAGTYEQYF. CDR3 DNA sequence: TGTGCCAGCAGTTACGGACTAGCGGGGACCTACGAGCAGTACTTC.

This clone appeared a few times. The V gene is TRBV5-1, the J gene TRBJ2-4; 10 bases align to TRBD2. V trimming: 4 bases; J trimming: 0 bases; junction bases outside the gene matches: 16. CDR1 and CDR2 (germline): SGHRS, YFSETQ. CDR3 length: 20 residues. In DNA form, the CDR3 reads TGCGCCAGCAGCAGGGGCCCGGGACTAGCGATAATCTTAGCCAAAAACATTCAGTACTTC. It codes for CASSRGPGLAIILAKNIQYF.

The V gene is TRBV5-5, the J gene TRBJ1-2; no firm D call. Trimming left V 0 bases short and J 0 bases short, with 6 bases between. CDR1 SGHKS and CDR2 YYEKEE come from the germline V gene (reference sequence). CDR3 length: 14 amino acids. As DNA, the CDR3 is TGTGCCAGCAGCTTGGACAGAGCTAACTATGGCTACACCTTC. As protein: CASSLDRANYGYTF.

The chain carries TRBV6-1 and TRBJ1-2; possibly TRBD1 for D (6 bases). V lost 2 bases and J 5 bases, leaving 15 bases between the germline ends. The CDR3 loop spans 15 amino acids. CDR1 and CDR2 (germline): MNHNS, SASEGT. DNA for the CDR3: TGTGCCAGCAGTGAAACAGGGACGGGTGCTTATGGCTACACCTTC. Translation: CASSETGTGAYGYTF.

The DNA of the CDR3 is TGTGCCAGCAGTTTGCGGGGAAACGGGGAGCTGTTTTTT. Translation: CASSLRGNGELFF. V and J are TRBV28 and TRBJ2-2; possibly TRBD2 for D (6 bases). Germline V gene lookup returns CDR1 MDHEN and CDR2 SYDVKM. V was cut by 3 bases and J by 7 bases, with 9 bases left in between. This CDR3 contains 13 residues.

This clone was picked up a small number of times. The chain is built from TRBV7-8 and TRBJ1-6, with D perhaps TRBD1 (5 bases). V was pared by 2 bases and J by 5 bases, with 10 bases between. The CDR3 covers 15 residues. The germline gives CDR1 SGHVS, CDR2 FQNEAQ. CDR3 nucleotide sequence: TGTGCCAGCAGCTTAAGGGACGGGAATAATTCACCCCTCCACTTT. Translated: CASSLRDGNNSPLHF.

The chain is built from TRBV19 and TRBJ2-1; no firm D call. The V and J ends lost 5 bases and 6 bases respectively, with 2 bases between them. Germline lookup yields CDR1 LNHDA and CDR2 SQIVND (reference sequence). CDR3 length equals 10 residues. In DNA, the CDR3 is TGTGCCAGTAGTGGCAATGAGCAGTTCTTC. It specifies CASSGNEQFF.

This clone was counted a single time. The chain combines TRBV27 with TRBJ2-7; D gene unclear. CDR1 and CDR2 (germline): MNHEY, SMNVEV (reference sequence). The germline V and J ends were trimmed by 5 bases and 6 bases, with 23 bases remaining between them. This CDR3 has 16 amino acids. The CDR3 sequence: CASSLTRGPGLGEQYF. Written as DNA, the CDR3 is TGTGCCAGCAGTCTGACTCGCGGCCCTGGCCTCGGCGAGCAGTACTTC.

The chain is built from TRBV28 and TRBJ1-1, with unresolved D. Between the trimmed V and J ends, which lost 3 bases and 4 bases, there was a span of 9 bases. The CDR3 totals 13 residues. The germline V gene has CDR1 MDHEN and CDR2 SYDVKM. The CDR3 protein is CASSLRESTEAFF. CDR3 sequence (DNA): TGTGCCAGCAGTTTGAGAGAAAGCACTGAAGCTTTCTTT.

The CDR3 sequence: CSVVGPPGYEQYF. The CDR3 DNA sequence: TGCAGCGTTGTGGGCCCCCCTGGGTACGAGCAGTACTTC. The J gene is TRBJ2-7, the V gene TRBV29-1; D uncertain. Trimming removed 4 bases from V and 4 bases from J, with 14 bases in between. CDR1 is SQVTM, CDR2 ANQGSEA, per germline. The CDR3 consists of 13 residues.

The genes are TRBV7-9 and TRBJ2-7; D possibly matches TRBD1 or TRBD2 (5 bases each). CDR3 length: 17 residues. Trimming took off 0 bases at V and 2 bases at J, with 17 bases between the two ends. CDR1 is SEHNR, CDR2 FQNEAQ, per germline (reference sequence). CDR3 DNA sequence: TGTGCCAGCAGCTTAGCCGGGACGTACACGGGTACCTACGAGCAGTACTTC. It encodes CASSLAGTYTGTYEQYF.

This chain connects TRBV21-1 to TRBJ2-1. TRBV21-1 has pseudogene status. The CDR3 totals 15 residues. CDR3 residues: CASPRKGGRINEQFF. In nucleotides, the CDR3 is TGTGCCAGCCCCAGGAAGGGGGGTAGAATCAATGAGCAGTTCTTC.

The gene calls are TRBV7-9 and TRBJ2-7; D unresolved. This CDR3 spans 17 amino acids. CDR1 is SEHNR and CDR2 is FQNEAQ in the germline V gene (reference sequence). Between the trimmed V and J ends, which lost 1 base and 7 bases, there was a span of 23 bases. CDR3 DNA: TGTGCCAGCAGCTTAGTTCCGGCCAGGAGTTCATTAGTAGAGCAGTACTTC. This gives the protein CASSLVPARSSLVEQYF.